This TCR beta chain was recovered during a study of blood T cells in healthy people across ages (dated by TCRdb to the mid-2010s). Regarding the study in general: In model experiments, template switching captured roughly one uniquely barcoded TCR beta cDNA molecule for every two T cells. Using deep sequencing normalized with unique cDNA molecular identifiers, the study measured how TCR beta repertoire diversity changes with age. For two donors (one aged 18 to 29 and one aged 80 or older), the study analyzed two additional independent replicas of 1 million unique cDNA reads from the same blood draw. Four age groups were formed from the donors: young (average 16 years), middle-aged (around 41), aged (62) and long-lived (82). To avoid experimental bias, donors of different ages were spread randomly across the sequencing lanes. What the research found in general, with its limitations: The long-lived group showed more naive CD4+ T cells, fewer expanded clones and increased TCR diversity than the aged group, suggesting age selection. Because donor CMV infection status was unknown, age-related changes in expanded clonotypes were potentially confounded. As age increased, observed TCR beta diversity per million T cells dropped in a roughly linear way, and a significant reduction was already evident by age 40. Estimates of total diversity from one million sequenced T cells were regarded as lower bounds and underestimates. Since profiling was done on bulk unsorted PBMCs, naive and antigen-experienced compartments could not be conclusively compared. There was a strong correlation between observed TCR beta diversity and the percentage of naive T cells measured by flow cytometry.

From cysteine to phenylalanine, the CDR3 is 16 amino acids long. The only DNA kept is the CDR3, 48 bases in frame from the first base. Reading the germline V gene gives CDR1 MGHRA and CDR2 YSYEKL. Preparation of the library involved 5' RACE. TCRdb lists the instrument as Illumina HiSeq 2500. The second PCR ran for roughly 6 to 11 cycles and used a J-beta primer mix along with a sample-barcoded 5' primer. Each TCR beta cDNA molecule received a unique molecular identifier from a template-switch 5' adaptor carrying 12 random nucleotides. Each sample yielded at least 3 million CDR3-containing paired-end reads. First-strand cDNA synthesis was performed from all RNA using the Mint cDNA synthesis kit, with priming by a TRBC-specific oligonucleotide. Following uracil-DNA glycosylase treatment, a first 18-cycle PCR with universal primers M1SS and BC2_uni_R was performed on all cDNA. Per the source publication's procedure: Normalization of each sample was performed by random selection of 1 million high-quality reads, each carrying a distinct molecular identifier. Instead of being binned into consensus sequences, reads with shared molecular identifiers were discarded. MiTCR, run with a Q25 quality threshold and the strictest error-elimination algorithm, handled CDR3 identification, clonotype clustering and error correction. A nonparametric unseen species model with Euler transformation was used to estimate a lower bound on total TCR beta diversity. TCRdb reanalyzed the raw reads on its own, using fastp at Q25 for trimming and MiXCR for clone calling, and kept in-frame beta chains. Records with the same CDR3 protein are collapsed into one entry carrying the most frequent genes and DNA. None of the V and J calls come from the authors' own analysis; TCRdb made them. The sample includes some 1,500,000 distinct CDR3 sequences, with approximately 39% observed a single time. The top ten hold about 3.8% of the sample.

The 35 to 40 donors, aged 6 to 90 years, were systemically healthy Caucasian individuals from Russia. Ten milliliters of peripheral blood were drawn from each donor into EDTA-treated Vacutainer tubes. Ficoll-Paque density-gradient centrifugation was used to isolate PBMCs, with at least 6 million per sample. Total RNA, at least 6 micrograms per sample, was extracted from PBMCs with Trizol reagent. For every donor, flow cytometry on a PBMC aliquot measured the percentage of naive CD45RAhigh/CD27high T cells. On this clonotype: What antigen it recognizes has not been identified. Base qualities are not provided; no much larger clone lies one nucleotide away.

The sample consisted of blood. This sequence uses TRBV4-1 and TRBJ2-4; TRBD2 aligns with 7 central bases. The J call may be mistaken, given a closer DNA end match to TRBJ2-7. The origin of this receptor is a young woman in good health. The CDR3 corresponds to CASSQAPGRGLYEQYF. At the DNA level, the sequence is TGCGCCAGCAGCCAAGCCCCCGGGCGGGGGTTATACGAGCAGTACTTC.